The T cell receptor beta chain described here comes from a study of cytomegalovirus exposure and HLA in healthy donors. Findings and caveats of the study: It was reported that TCR beta sequences correctly inferred the HLA-A and HLA-B alleles for most subjects. Most likely, a cluster of highly shared sequence variants arose as a sequencing artifact. Reportedly, a later analysis found an Asian-associated ancestry cluster had fewer N-insertions than the roughly 630-donor mean.

As concerns this clone: The antigen is undetermined.

Primers: 60 Vbeta forward and 13 Jbeta reverse. TCRdb keeps only in-frame clones here, not all; method: immunoSEQ multiplex PCR. Recorded for this sample: tens of thousands of clones. This CDR3 is built from 15 residues. Germline V gene sequence: CDR1 SGHRS, CDR2 YFSETQ. Trimming took off 4 bases at V and 3 bases at J, with 16 bases between the two ends. This clonotype originated in a woman in her sixties or seventies in good health and CMV-seronegative. The sample comprised PBMCs. The chain combines TRBV5-1 with TRBJ1-1; D gene ambiguous. The CDR3 bases are TGCGCCAGCAGCCCAGGCTCGGTTGATGACACTGAAGCTTTCTTT. Amino acids: CASSPGSVDDTEAFF.